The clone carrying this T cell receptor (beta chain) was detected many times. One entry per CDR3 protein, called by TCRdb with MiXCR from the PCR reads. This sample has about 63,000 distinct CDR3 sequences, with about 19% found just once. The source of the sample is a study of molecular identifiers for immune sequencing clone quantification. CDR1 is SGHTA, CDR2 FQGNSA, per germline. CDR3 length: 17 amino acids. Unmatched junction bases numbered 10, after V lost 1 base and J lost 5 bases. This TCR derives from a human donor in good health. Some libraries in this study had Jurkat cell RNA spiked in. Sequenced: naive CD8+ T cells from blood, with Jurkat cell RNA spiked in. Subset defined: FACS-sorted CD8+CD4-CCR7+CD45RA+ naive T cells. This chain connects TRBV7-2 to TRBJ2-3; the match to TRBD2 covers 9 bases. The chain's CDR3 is CASSLGLIAGVGDTQYF. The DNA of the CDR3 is TGTGCCAGCAGCTTAGGACTTATAGCGGGAGTTGGAGATACGCAGTATTTT.